These 10 T cell receptor beta chains came from one sample sequenced in a study of somatic mutations in cytotoxic T cells in rheumatoid arthritis. The protocol was immunoSEQ multiplex PCR, while the TCRdb copy is restricted to in-frame clones and leaves out a portion. The data show roughly 16,000 clones, with 65% to 85% seen just once and roughly 9.4% held by the top ten. Sequencing used CD8+ T cells sorted from blood. The source of these receptors is an adult with rheumatoid arthritis.

J is TRBJ2-3 and V is TRBV5-1; D is possibly TRBD1 or TRBD2 (6 bases each). With 0 bases removed from V and 5 bases from J, the gap between germline ends came to 13 bases. The germline V gene has CDR1 SGHRS and CDR2 YFSETQ. CDR3 length: 15 amino acids. CDR3 protein: CASSLVVGGQDTQYF. The CDR3 DNA is TGCGCCAGCAGCTTGGTTGTGGGGGGCCAAGATACGCAGTATTTT.

The rearrangement links TRBV5-6 to TRBJ2-5; 7 nucleotides agree with TRBD1. Germline CDR1 reads SGHDT; CDR2 reads YYEEEE. The CDR3 totals 18 residues. V lost 3 bases, J lost 1 base, and 15 bases stayed unmatched. CDR3 in amino acids: CASSSGTAPSDPQETQYF. The CDR3 DNA follows: TGTGCCAGCAGCTCCGGGACAGCTCCCTCCGACCCCCAAGAGACCCAGTACTTC.

The chain employs TRBV7-9 and TRBJ1-4; D gene uncertain. Trimming cost V 1 base and J 12 bases, with 15 bases left between them. The CDR3 sequence is 14 residues long. Germline CDR1 is SEHNR and CDR2 is FQNEAQ (reference sequence). The CDR3 bases are TGTGCCAGCAGCTTAGGGTACCAGGACTTGCAACTGTTTTTT. The encoded protein is CASSLGYQDLQLFF. Full variable domain (rest looked up from reference TRBV7-9 and TRBJ1-4): DTGVSQNPRHKITKRGQNVTFRCDPISEHNRLYWYRQTLGQGPEFLTYFQNEAQLEKSRLLSDRFSAERPKGSFSTLEIQRTEQGDSAMYLCASSLGYQDLQLFFGSGTQLSVL.

The genes are TRBV4-1 and TRBJ2-3, with TRBD2 matching 13 bases. Per germline, CDR1 MGHRA and CDR2 YSYEKL. The CDR3 length is 15 residues. With V trimmed by 4 bases and J by 6 bases, 4 bases remained unmatched. The CDR3 spells CASSRLTSGGDTQYF. Written as DNA, the CDR3 is TGCGCCAGCAGCCGTCTGACTAGCGGGGGGGATACGCAGTATTTT.

The chain combines TRBV28 with TRBJ2-5; the D is unclear. Trimming pared 3 bases from V and 0 bases from J, leaving 5 bases between. Germline loops: CDR1 MDHEN, CDR2 SYDVKM. This CDR3 has 13 residues. CDR3 coding DNA: TGTGCCAGCAGTTTTGGGGACCAAGAGACCCAGTACTTC. This gives the protein CASSFGDQETQYF.

This clone is medium-sized (0.01 to 0.1%). This sequence joins TRBV6-4 and TRBJ2-3, with TRBD2 matching over 10 bases. V lost 2 bases, J lost 2 bases, and 1 base stayed unmatched. The CDR3 has 15 amino acids. CDR1 is MRHNA, CDR2 SNTAGT, per germline. DNA of the CDR3: TGTGCCAGCAGTGACAGCGGGGGGGCCACAGATACGCAGTATTTT. Translated: CASSDSGGATDTQYF.

The rearrangement joins TRBV5-6 to TRBJ2-7; 7 bases map to TRBD1. This CDR3 is 14 amino acids long. Germline V gene lookup returns CDR1 SGHDT and CDR2 YYEEEE. V shed 0 bases, J shed 6 bases, and the junction held 6 bases outside the gene matches. The CDR3, as DNA: TGTGCCAGCAGCTTGGAACAGGGGCAAGCCGAGCAGTACTTC. Translating gives CASSLEQGQAEQYF.

The CDR3 loop is CASSPRDRVNYGYTF. CDR3 in DNA: TGCGCCAGCAGCCCACGGGACAGGGTGAACTATGGCTACACCTTC. The chain combines TRBV5-1 with TRBJ1-2; TRBD1 matches 9 bases. Germline CDR1 is SGHRS and CDR2 is YFSETQ. The CDR3 totals 15 residues. The V segment lost 4 bases and the J segment 2 bases; nucleotides outside the gene matches: 6.

This rearrangement joins TRBV15 to TRBJ2-7, with D possibly being TRBD2 (6 bases). CDR1 and CDR2 from the germline V gene are LNHNV and YYDKDF (reference sequence). The length of the CDR3 is 13 residues. V gave up 6 bases and J gave up 1 base, with 10 bases separating them. The CDR3 protein is CATRGTESYEQYF. In DNA, the CDR3 is TGTGCCACCAGGGGGACTGAATCCTACGAGCAGTACTTC.

This chain uses TRBV6-6 with TRBJ2-2; 7 nucleotides match TRBD2. After removal of 2 bases from V and 6 bases from J, the junction contained 6 bases not matched to a gene. The CDR3 runs to 15 residues. CDR1 and CDR2 (germline): MNHNY, SVGAGI (reference sequence). CDR3 protein: CASSYGGGVAGELFF. CDR3 coding DNA: TGTGCCAGCAGTTACGGGGGGGGAGTGGCCGGGGAGCTGTTTTTT.